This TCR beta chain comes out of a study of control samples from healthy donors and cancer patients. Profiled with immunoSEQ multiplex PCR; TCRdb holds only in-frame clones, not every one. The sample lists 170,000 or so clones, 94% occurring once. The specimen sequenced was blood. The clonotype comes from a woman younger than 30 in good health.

The CDR3 DNA sequence: TGCGCCAGCAGCTTGGAGGTGGGGACAACCTCCTACGAGCAGTACTTC. Encoded protein: CASSLEVGTTSYEQYF. This chain joins TRBV5-1 and TRBJ2-7; D is perhaps TRBD1 (6 bases). V was pared by 0 bases and J by 0 bases, with 13 bases between. The CDR3 has 16 amino acids. The germline CDR1 and CDR2 sequences are SGHRS and YFSETQ.